Listed below are T cell receptor beta chains from one sample, sequenced in a study of blood T cell repertoires in COVID-19. The method was immunoSEQ multiplex PCR; TCRdb's version includes in-frame clones alone and lacks a portion of them. The table records approximately 110,000 clones, about four fifths of them present only once. The specimen was peripheral blood. These TCRs come from a woman in her 70s with acute or convalescent COVID-19. The CDR3 runs from the conserved cysteine through the conserved F or W. The order of the fields is clone size, D gene, J gene, V gene, CDR3 DNA, CDR3 protein. The D gene is left open where the match is weak. Not every row has a clone size; where given, it reads once, few, many or a size class.

.,TRBD1,TRBJ1-2,TRBV28,TGTGCCAGCAGTCCGACAGGGTCGGGGCCCACTAACTATGGCTACACCTTC,CASSPTGSGPTNYGYTF
.,TRBD2,TRBJ2-7,TRBV30,TGTGCCTGGAGCGCCCTCCCCCCGGGACTAGCGGGGCGCTACGAGCAGTACTTC,CAWSALPPGLAGRYEQYF
.,.,TRBJ2-4,TRBV28,TGTGCCAGCAGTTTTAACAACAAAAACATTCAGTACTTC,CASSFNNKNIQYF
.,.,TRBJ2-1,TRBV4-1,TGCGCCAGCAGCCGAGAAGGACAGAACTCCTACAATGAGCAGTTCTTC,CASSREGQNSYNEQFF
.,.,TRBJ1-5,TRBV6-5,TGTGCCAGCAGTTGGGGCAGGGGCGGACAGCCCCAGCATTTT,CASSWGRGGQPQHF
.,.,TRBJ2-7,TRBV29-1,TGCAGCGTTCTCCAGGGCAGATACGAGCAGTACTTC,CSVLQGRYEQYF
.,TRBD2,TRBJ2-3,TRBV7-9,TGTGCCAGCAGCGGGCTTCGCGGGGGTACAGATACGCAGTATTTT,CASSGLRGGTDTQYF
.,.,TRBJ2-1,TRBV28,TGTGCCAGCAGTTTAGCGCCAAGAGGTCACAATGAGCAGTTCTTC,CASSLAPRGHNEQFF
few,.,TRBJ2-1,TRBV7-2,TGTGCCAGCAGCTTAGCGGGCCAGAGCTCCTACAATGAGCAGTTCTTC,CASSLAGQSSYNEQFF
.,TRBD2,TRBJ2-2,TRBV30,TGTGCCTCCAAACCGGGACTAGCCCGTGGAGGGGCCGGGGAGCTGTTTTTT,CASKPGLARGGAGELFF
.,TRBD2,TRBJ2-3,TRBV30,TGTGCCTGGAGTGGCCAGCGGGGGCGCACAGATACGCAGTATTTT,CAWSGQRGRTDTQYF